What follows is one TCR beta chain and its context. Its antigen remains unidentified. This sample is part of a study of PD-1 blockade in classical Hodgkin lymphoma. The sample's time point: cycle 4 day 1 (C4D1), after less than seven weeks of nivolumab. Brentuximab vedotin exposure varied among the patients, all of whom had relapsed after autologous stem cell transplantation. Assay used: immunoSEQ multiplex PCR; TCRdb lists only in-frame clones, some missing. This repertoire shows nearly 50,000 clones, roughly 80% found once; its top ten account for more than 10%. Study conclusions and caveats: A significant rise in TCR diversity by C4D1 was seen for CD4+ but not CD8+ cells.

Trimming took off 1 base at V and 7 bases at J, with 8 bases between the two ends. The CDR3 runs to 12 residues. From germline, CDR1 is SGHAT and CDR2 FQNNGV. This specimen was peripheral blood mononuclear cells (PBMCs), taken before the fourth cycle of nivolumab. The chain combines TRBV11-2 with TRBJ2-7; no firm D call. The sequence was obtained from a human donor with classical Hodgkin lymphoma. The DNA of the CDR3 is TGTGCCAGCAGCTTAGTCGTTGATGAGCAGTACTTC. It is translated as CASSLVVDEQYF.